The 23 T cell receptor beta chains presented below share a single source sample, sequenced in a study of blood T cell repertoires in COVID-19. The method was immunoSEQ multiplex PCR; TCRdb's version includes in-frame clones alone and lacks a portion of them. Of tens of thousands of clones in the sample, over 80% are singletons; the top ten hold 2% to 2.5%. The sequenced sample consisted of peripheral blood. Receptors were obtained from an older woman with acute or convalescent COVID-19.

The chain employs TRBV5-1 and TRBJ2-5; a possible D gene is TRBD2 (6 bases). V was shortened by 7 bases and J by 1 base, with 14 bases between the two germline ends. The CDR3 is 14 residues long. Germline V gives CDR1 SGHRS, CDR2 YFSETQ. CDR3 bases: TGCGCCAGCGGGGTGGCGGGGACCCAAGAGACCCAGTACTTC. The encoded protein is CASGVAGTQETQYF.

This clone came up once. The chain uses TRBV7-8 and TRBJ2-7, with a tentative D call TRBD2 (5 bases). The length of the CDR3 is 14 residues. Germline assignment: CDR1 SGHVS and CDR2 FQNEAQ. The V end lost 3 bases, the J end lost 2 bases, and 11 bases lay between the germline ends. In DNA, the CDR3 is TGTGCCAGCAGCTTCGAAAGCGGACCCTACGAGCAGTACTTC. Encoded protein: CASSFESGPYEQYF.

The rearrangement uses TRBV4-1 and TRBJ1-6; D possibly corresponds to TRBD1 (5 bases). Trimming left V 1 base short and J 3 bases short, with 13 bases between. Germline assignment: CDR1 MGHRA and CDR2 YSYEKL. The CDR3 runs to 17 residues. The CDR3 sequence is CASSQVLGGDYNSPLHF. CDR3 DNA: TGCGCCAGCAGCCAAGTTCTTGGGGGGGACTATAATTCACCCCTCCACTTT.

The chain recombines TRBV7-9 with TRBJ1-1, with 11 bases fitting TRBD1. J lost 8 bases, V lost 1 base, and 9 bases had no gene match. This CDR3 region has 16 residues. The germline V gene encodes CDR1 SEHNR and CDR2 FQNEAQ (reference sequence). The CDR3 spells CASSLGFGQGAAEAFF. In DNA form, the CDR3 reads TGTGCCAGCAGCTTAGGTTTCGGACAGGGGGCAGCGGAAGCTTTCTTT.

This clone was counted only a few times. CDR3 in DNA: TGTGCCAGCAGCTTTCAGGGGTATGGCACTGAAGCTTTCTTT. It yields the protein CASSFQGYGTEAFF. The chain has TRBV5-6 and TRBJ1-1, with D maybe TRBD1 (6 bases). The V gene lost 2 bases and the J gene lost 4 bases, with 12 bases spanning the gap. Germline CDR1 reads SGHDT; CDR2 reads YYEEEE. CDR3 length equals 14 residues.

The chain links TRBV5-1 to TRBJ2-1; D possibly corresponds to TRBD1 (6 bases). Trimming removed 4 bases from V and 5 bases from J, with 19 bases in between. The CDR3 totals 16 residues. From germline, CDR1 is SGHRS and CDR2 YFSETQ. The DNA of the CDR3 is TGCGCCAGCAGCCTGAGGACAGAAGGGATTCACAATGAGCAGTTCTTC. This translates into CASSLRTEGIHNEQFF.

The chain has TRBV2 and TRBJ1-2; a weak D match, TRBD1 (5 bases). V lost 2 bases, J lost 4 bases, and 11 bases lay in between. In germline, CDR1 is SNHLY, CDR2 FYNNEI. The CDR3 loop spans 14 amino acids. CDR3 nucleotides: TGTGCCAGCAGTGAAATTGGGGGGACCTATGGCTACACCTTC. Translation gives CASSEIGGTYGYTF.

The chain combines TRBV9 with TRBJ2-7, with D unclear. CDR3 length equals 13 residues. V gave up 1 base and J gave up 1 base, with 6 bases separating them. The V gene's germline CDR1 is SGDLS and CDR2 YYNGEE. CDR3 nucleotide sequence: TGTGCCAGCAGCGTAAGCTATTCCTACGAGCAGTACTTC. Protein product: CASSVSYSYEQYF.

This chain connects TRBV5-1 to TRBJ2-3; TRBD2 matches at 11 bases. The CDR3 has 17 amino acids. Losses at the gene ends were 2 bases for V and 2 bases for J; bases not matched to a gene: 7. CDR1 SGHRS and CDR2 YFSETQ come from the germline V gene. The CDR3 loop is CASSFLAGGSVTDTQYF. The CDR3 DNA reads TGCGCCAGCAGCTTTCTAGCGGGGGGAAGTGTCACAGATACGCAGTATTTT.

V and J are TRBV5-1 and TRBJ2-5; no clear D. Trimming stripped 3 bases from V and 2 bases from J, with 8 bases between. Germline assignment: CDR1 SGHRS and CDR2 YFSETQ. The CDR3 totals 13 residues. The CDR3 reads CASSYGVQETQYF. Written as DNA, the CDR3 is TGCGCCAGCAGCTACGGAGTACAAGAGACCCAGTACTTC.

The CDR3 is CASSYSRGGNEAFF. For the CDR3, the DNA is TGTGCCAGCAGTTACTCGAGAGGCGGTAATGAAGCTTTCTTT. The rearrangement joins TRBV6-5 to TRBJ1-1; no firm D call. V was clipped by 0 bases and J by 7 bases, with 12 bases between them. The CDR3 totals 14 residues. Germline V CDR1 and CDR2: MNHEY, SVGAGI.

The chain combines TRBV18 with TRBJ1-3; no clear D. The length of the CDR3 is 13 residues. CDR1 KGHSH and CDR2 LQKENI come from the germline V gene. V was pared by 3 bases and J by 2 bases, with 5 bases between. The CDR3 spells CASSPDTGNTIYF. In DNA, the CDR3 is TGTGCCAGCTCACCCGACACTGGAAACACCATATATTTT.

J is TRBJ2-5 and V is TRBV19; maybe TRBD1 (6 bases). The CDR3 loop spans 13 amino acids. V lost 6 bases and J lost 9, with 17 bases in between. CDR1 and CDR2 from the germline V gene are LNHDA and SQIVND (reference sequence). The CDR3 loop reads CASSPDTKGAQYF. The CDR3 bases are TGTGCCAGTAGCCCAGATACCAAGGGGGCCCAGTACTTC.

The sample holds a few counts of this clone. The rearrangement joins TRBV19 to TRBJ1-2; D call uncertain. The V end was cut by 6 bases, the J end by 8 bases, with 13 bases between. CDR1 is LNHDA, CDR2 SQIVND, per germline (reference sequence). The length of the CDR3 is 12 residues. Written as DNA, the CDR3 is TGTGCCAGTAGATACGGGGTAGAGGGCTACACCTTC. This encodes CASRYGVEGYTF.

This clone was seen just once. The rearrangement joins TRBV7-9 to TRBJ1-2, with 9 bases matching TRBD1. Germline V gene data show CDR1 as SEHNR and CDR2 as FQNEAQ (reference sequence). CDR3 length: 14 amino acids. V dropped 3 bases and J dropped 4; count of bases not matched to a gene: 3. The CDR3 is CASSLGQGLYGYTF. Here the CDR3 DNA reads TGTGCCAGCAGCTTGGGACAGGGCCTCTATGGCTACACCTTC. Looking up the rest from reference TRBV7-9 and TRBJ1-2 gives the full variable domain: DTGVSQNPRHKITKRGQNVTFRCDPISEHNRLYWYRQTLGQGPEFLTYFQNEAQLEKSRLLSDRFSAERPKGSFSTLEIQRTEQGDSAMYLCASSLGQGLYGYTFGSGTRLTVV.

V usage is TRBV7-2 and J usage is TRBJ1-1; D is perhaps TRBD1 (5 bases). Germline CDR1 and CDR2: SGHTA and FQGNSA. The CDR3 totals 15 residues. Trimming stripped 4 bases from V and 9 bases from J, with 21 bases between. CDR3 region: CASSSRGNPGEKAFF. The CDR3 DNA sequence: TGTGCCAGCAGCTCCCGCGGAAATCCGGGGGAGAAAGCTTTCTTT.

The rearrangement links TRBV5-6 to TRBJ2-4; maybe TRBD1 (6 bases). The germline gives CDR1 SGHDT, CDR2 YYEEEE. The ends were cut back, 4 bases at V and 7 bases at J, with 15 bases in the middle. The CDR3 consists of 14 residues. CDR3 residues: CASSQDSPSNIQYF. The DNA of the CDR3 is TGTGCCAGCAGCCAGGACAGCCCGAGTAACATTCAGTACTTC.

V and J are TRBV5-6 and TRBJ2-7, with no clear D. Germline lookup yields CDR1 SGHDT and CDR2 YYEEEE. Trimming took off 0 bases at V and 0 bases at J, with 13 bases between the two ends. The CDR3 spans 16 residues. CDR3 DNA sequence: TGTGCCAGCAGCTTGGCCGTCGTACAGAGCTCCTACGAGCAGTACTTC. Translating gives CASSLAVVQSSYEQYF. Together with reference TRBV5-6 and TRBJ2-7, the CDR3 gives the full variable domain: DAGVTQSPTHLIKTRGQQVTLRCSPKSGHDTVSWYQQALGQGPQFIFQYYEEEERQRGNFPDRFSGHQFPNYSSELNVNALLLGDSALYLCASSLAVVQSSYEQYFGPGTRLTVT.

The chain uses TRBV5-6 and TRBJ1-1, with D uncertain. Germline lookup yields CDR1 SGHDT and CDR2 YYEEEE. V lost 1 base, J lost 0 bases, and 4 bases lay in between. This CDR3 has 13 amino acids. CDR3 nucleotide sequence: TGTGCCAGCAGCTTGATTATGAACACTGAAGCTTTCTTT. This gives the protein CASSLIMNTEAFF.

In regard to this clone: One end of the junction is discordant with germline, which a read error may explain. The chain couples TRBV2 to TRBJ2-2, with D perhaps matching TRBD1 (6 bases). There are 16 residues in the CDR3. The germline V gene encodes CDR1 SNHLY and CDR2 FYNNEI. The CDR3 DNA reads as TGTGCCAGCATTGAAGCCTCGGGACACCTCTCCGGGGAGCTGTTTTTT. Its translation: CASIEASGHLSGELFF.

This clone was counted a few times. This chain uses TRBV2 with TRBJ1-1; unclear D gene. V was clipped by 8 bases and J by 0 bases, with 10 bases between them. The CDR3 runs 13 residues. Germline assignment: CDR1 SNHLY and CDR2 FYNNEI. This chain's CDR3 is CASGREMNTEAFF. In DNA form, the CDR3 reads TGTGCCAGCGGGAGGGAGATGAACACTGAAGCTTTCTTT.

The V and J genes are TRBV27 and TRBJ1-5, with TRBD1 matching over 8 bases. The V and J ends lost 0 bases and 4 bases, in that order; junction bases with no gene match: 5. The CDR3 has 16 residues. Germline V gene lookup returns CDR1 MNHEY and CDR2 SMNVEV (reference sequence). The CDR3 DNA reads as TGTGCCAGCAGTTTATCTTGGGACAGGTTTAATCAGCCCCAGCATTTT. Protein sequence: CASSLSWDRFNQPQHF.

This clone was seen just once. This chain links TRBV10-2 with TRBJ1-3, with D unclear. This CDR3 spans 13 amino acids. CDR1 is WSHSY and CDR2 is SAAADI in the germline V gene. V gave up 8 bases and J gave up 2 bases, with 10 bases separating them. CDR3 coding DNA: TGCGCCAGCTGGATTGAGGCTGGAAACACCATATATTTT. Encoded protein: CASWIEAGNTIYF.